This T cell receptor (beta chain) was observed in a study of T cell repertoires in cytomegalovirus infection. Overall study: Public TCR beta signatures provided an indication of both CMV infection and a matching HLA type.

The study's findings and limits: CMV-specific HLA-C-restricted TCR beta clonotypes dominated the ex vivo response.

Trimming took off 6 bases at V and 4 bases at J, with 12 bases between the two ends. This CDR3 has 13 amino acids. Germline V gene lookup returns CDR1 SGHTA and CDR2 FQGNSA. A note on this clonotype: Its specificity is unknown.

MiXCR, applied by TCRdb to the reads, yields one record per CDR3 protein. The sample contains approximately 290,000 distinct CDR3 sequences, 25% of which appear only once. This sequence joins TRBV7-2 and TRBJ2-5, with D uncertain. The receptor's source is a human donor in good health (CMV status not recorded). Some clones in this sample may be carry-over from other donors' samples. Sequenced material: PBMCs. The CDR3 bases are TGTGCCAGCAGTTTTTCTAGGACAGAGACCCAGTACTTC. Amino acids: CASSFSRTETQYF.